This entry lists 17 T cell receptor beta chains sequenced from one sample in a study of T-cell memory formation after mild COVID-19. MiXCR, run by TCRdb on the 5' RACE reads, gives a single entry per CDR3 protein. The sample has some 86,000 distinct CDR3 sequences, around 25% seen once; the top ten hold over 40%. Material: PBMCs or a T cell subset sorted from them (not recorded which). The receptors originated from a man in his late teens or twenties who had mild COVID-19 (a few samples of this study predate the infection). Cell type and time point are not known.

This clonotype was seen a handful of times. The chain combines TRBV11-2 with TRBJ2-5; D unresolved. The CDR3 has 12 amino acids. Trimming cost V 5 bases and J 5 bases, with 9 bases left between them. Germline V gene sequence: CDR1 SGHAT, CDR2 FQNNGV. CDR3 nucleotides: TGTGCCAGCAGCCCCCAGCCGGAGACCCAGTACTTC. Amino acid sequence: CASSPQPETQYF.

The rearrangement links TRBV30 to TRBJ1-1, with D possibly matching TRBD1 (6 bases). Germline-derived CDR1 and CDR2 are GTSNPN and SVGIG (reference sequence). Trimming shortened V by 4 bases and J by 11 bases, and 14 bases separated the two germline ends. This CDR3 spans 11 amino acids. The CDR3: CAWTQEGVAFF. The CDR3 DNA reads as TGTGCCTGGACCCAGGAGGGGGTGGCTTTCTTT.

This chain joins TRBV7-8 and TRBJ2-7; D gene uncertain. Germline V lookup: CDR1 SGHVS, CDR2 FQNEAQ. V was trimmed by 4 bases and J by 0 bases, leaving 10 bases between them. This CDR3 is 14 amino acids long. The CDR3 spells CASSYWSSSYEQYV. The CDR3 coding sequence is TGTGCCAGCAGCTATTGGTCCAGCTCCTACGAGCAGTACGTC.

Many counts were recorded for this clonotype. This chain joins TRBV6-2 or TRBV6-3 and TRBJ2-7, with 12 bases aligning to TRBD2. V was clipped by 4 bases and J by 4 bases; unmatched bases: 5. The CDR3 sequence is 15 residues long. Germline lookup yields CDR1 MNHEY and CDR2 SVGEGT. CDR3 nucleotides: TGTGCCAGCAGTTCCGGACTAGCGGGGCCTTACGAGCAGTACTTC. This codes for CASSSGLAGPYEQYF.

Only a few counts were recorded for this clonotype. J is TRBJ1-1 and V is TRBV9, with D perhaps TRBD1 (5 bases). The germline gives CDR1 SGDLS, CDR2 YYNGEE. Trimming took 4 bases from V and 7 from J, leaving 14 bases between them. The CDR3 sequence is 13 residues long. The CDR3 is CASSLGTANEAFF. CDR3 in DNA: TGTGCCAGCAGCCTCGGGACGGCAAATGAAGCTTTCTTT.

This clonotype appeared a few times. The chain links TRBV5-5 to TRBJ2-7, with D possibly being TRBD1 or TRBD2 (5 bases each). The CDR3 is 15 amino acids. V shed 2 bases and J shed 5 bases, with 17 bases lying between them. Germline V lookup: CDR1 SGHKS, CDR2 YYEKEE (reference sequence). The CDR3: CASSLPGRRHDEQYF. CDR3 bases: TGTGCCAGCAGCTTACCGGGGCGTAGGCACGACGAGCAGTACTTC.

This clonotype was picked up a small number of times. The CDR3 bases are TGTGCCAGCAGTCCGGGGATGGCATATACGCAGTATTTT. This translates into CASSPGMAYTQYF. This chain links TRBV6-2 or TRBV6-3 with TRBJ2-3; tentative D call: TRBD2 (5 bases). The length of the CDR3 is 13 residues. Germline values: CDR1 MNHEY, CDR2 SVGEGT. V was clipped by 5 bases and J by 7 bases, with 13 bases between them.

This clonotype turned up a few times. The rearrangement uses TRBV5-1 and TRBJ2-1; D perhaps matches TRBD1 (6 bases). Germline CDR1 reads SGHRS; CDR2 reads YFSETQ. V shed 0 bases and J shed 2 bases, with 18 bases lying between them. The CDR3 is made up of 18 amino acids. The CDR3 sequence is CASSLGGDTRVPYNEQFF. The CDR3 DNA follows: TGCGCCAGCAGCTTGGGAGGGGACACCAGGGTCCCCTACAATGAGCAGTTCTTC.

The rearrangement joins TRBV12-3 or TRBV12-4 to TRBJ1-2; 7 nucleotides line up with TRBD1. V lost 1 base, J lost 0 bases, and 2 bases stayed unmatched. This CDR3 is 15 amino acids long. In nucleotides, the CDR3 is TGTGCCAGCAGTTTAGGGGGGACAGCTAACTATGGCTACACCTTC. Translation: CASSLGGTANYGYTF.

This clonotype was picked up a small number of times. The chain recombines TRBV11-3 with TRBJ2-3; TRBD2 matches at 8 bases. This CDR3 has 13 amino acids. V shed 8 bases and J 5 bases; nucleotides not matched to a gene: 6. Germline CDR1 and CDR2: SGHNT and YENEEA. CDR3: CASRGGERDTQYF. The CDR3 DNA follows: TGTGCCAGCCGGGGGGGGGAGCGAGATACGCAGTATTTT.

The rearrangement uses TRBV23-1 and TRBJ2-2; 8 bases align to TRBD1. TRBV23-1 is an ORF, and what it does is uncertain. J gave up 4 bases and V 5 bases, and 9 bases lay outside the gene matches. The CDR3 is 16 amino acids. CDR3 coding DNA: TGCGCCAGCAGTGAAGGACAGGGTGAGGGCACCGGGGAGCTGTTTTTT. Protein product: CASSEGQGEGTGELFF.

This clonotype has a handful of counts. This chain connects TRBV5-4 to TRBJ1-1, with a weak D call TRBD1 (5 bases). The CDR3 consists of 11 residues. Germline V gene sequence: CDR1 SGHNT, CDR2 YYREEE (reference sequence). The germline V and J ends were trimmed by 3 bases and 6 bases, with 6 bases remaining between them. Written as DNA, the CDR3 is TGTGCCAGCAGCTGGGGGGCTGAAGCTTTCTTT. This gives the protein CASSWGAEAFF.

This clonotype was counted only a few times. The DNA for the CDR3 is TGCGCCAGCAGCCAAGAGGGTAGCACAGATACGCAGTATTTT. It yields the protein CASSQEGSTDTQYF. V usage is TRBV4-3 and J usage is TRBJ2-3; D is ambiguous. Trimming took 0 bases from V and 0 from J, leaving 4 bases between them. This CDR3 has 14 residues. CDR1 is LGHNA and CDR2 is YSLEER in the germline V gene.

This clonotype was recorded a few times. J is TRBJ2-3 and V is TRBV29-1; 8 positions agree with TRBD1. V gave up 2 bases and J gave up 4 bases; unmatched junction bases: 11. Germline V gives CDR1 SQVTM, CDR2 ANQGSEA. This CDR3 is 16 amino acids long. The CDR3 coding sequence is TGCAGCGTTGAACCTCCGGAGGACAGGGCTGCAGATACGCAGTATTTT. Protein sequence: CSVEPPEDRAADTQYF.

This clonotype was counted between two and nine times. The V gene is TRBV6-5, the J gene TRBJ1-2; TRBD1 matches 7 bases. With 6 bases clipped from V and 2 bases from J, the junction kept 9 bases outside the gene matches. Per the germline V gene, CDR1 is MNHEY and CDR2 is SVGAGI. The CDR3 is 15 residues long. The DNA for the CDR3 is TGTGCCAGCAGCTCACCGGGACAGACAAACTATGGCTACACCTTC. Amino acid sequence: CASSSPGQTNYGYTF.

This chain uses TRBV29-1 with TRBJ2-1, with D maybe TRBD1 (7 bases). Germline V gene lookup returns CDR1 SQVTM and CDR2 ANQGSEA. The V end lost 3 bases, the J end lost 5 bases, and 14 bases lay between the germline ends. This CDR3 is built from 14 residues. The CDR3 loop reads CSVDPGDRDNEQFF. In nucleotides, the CDR3 is TGCAGCGTTGATCCGGGGGACAGAGACAATGAGCAGTTCTTC.

The chain couples TRBV18 to TRBJ1-5, with no clear D. This CDR3 region has 16 residues. Per the germline V gene, CDR1 is KGHSH and CDR2 is LQKENI. The V end lost 4 bases, the J end lost 1 base, and 14 bases lay between the germline ends. The CDR3 protein is CASSLHSDLSNQPQHF. The DNA of the CDR3 is TGTGCCAGCTCACTACACAGCGACTTAAGCAATCAGCCCCAGCATTTT.